The clone carrying this TCR beta chain was seen just once. Matched for age and sex, the controls were healthy donors. The data originate from a study of CD8 T cells in Susac syndrome. The germline gives CDR1 SGDLS, CDR2 YYNGEE. After removal of 4 bases from V and 2 bases from J, the junction contained 5 bases not matched to a gene. This CDR3 contains 15 residues. About 0.5 to 1 ug RNA was reverse transcribed with random hexamers. TCRdb re-called the immunoSEQ multiplex PCR reads with MiXCR, one entry per CDR3 protein. The data show about 110,000 distinct CDR3 sequences, about 96% seen once. The sequenced sample consisted of CD4+ T cells from PBMCs. The TCR sequence derives from a human donor in good health. The chain joins TRBV9 to TRBJ2-2; 7 bases agree with TRBD2. In DNA form, the CDR3 reads TGTGCCAGCAGCCCAGCGGGGAGTAACACCGGGGAGCTGTTTTTT. This translates into CASSPAGSNTGELFF.